The rows below give T cell receptor beta chains drawn from one sample of a study of cytomegalovirus exposure and HLA in healthy donors. Repertoires were generated with immunoSEQ multiplex PCR, while TCRdb's copy carries only in-frame clones and drops some. The data show 150,000 to 200,000 clones, around 62% seen once. The sequenced material came from PBMCs. Receptors were obtained from a middle-aged man in good health and CMV-seronegative. The CDR3 runs from the conserved cysteine through the conserved F or W. D genes are given only for firm matches. Expanded clones get a size class; other rows say once, few or many, or leave the size out.

cdr3_aa cdr3_nt d_call v_call clone_size j_call
CASSLEAETQYF TGTGCCAGCAGCTTAGAAGCGGAGACCCAGTACTTC - TRBV11-2 - TRBJ2-5
CASSVAPQGTSEKLFF TGTGCCAGCAGCGTAGCTCCACAGGGTACCAGTGAAAAACTGTTTTTT - TRBV9 - TRBJ1-4
CASSPAGANTEAFF TGTGCCAGCTCACCAGCAGGGGCGAACACTGAAGCTTTCTTT - TRBV18 - TRBJ1-1
CASSFKLGEHNEQFF TGTGCCAGCAGTTTTAAACTAGGCGAACACAATGAGCAGTTCTTC - TRBV5-4 - TRBJ2-1
CSSSPSGTENTEAFF TGTTCCAGCAGCCCATCAGGGACAGAGAACACTGAAGCTTTCTTT TRBD1 TRBV7-9 - TRBJ1-1
CASSLDRVEQYF TGTGCCAGCAGCTTGGACAGGGTCGAGCAGTACTTC TRBD1 TRBV11-1 few TRBJ2-7
CASSPDNLAGGPNEQFF TGTGCCAGTAGTCCTGATAACCTAGCGGGAGGGCCTAATGAGCAGTTCTTC TRBD2 TRBV19 few TRBJ2-1
CASLRTGEWGYEQYF TGTGCCAGCCTCCGGACAGGGGAGTGGGGCTACGAGCAGTACTTC TRBD1 TRBV27 - TRBJ2-7
CASSFGGTGELFF TGTGCCAGTAGTTTCGGGGGGACCGGGGAGCTGTTTTTT TRBD2 TRBV19 - TRBJ2-2
CASSQGTGQHNQPQHF TGTGCCAGCAGCCAAGGGACGGGACAGCACAATCAGCCCCAGCATTTT TRBD1 TRBV4-2 - TRBJ1-5
CASSRTGSDGYTF TGTGCCAGCAGTCGGACAGGGAGCGATGGCTACACCTTC TRBD1 TRBV28 once TRBJ1-2
CASSLTAGPPYEQYF TGTGCCAGCAGCTTAACCGCGGGGCCCCCCTACGAGCAGTACTTC - TRBV13 - TRBJ2-7
CASQPQGVYTEAFF TGTGCCAGCCAGCCCCAGGGGGTCTACACTGAAGCTTTCTTT TRBD1 TRBV6-6 - TRBJ1-1
CASRAGGRQEQFF TGTGCCAGTAGGGCGGGGGGGCGTCAGGAGCAGTTCTTC TRBD2 TRBV19 once TRBJ2-1
CASSRGQTYNSPLHF TGTGCCAGCAGTCGAGGACAGACTTATAATTCACCCCTCCACTTT - TRBV27 - TRBJ1-6
CAQENSDSGNTIYF TGTGCCCAAGAGAATTCCGACTCTGGAAACACCATATATTTT - TRBV30 once TRBJ1-3
CASSQSRASGRRNEQFF TGTGCCAGCAGCCAATCAAGGGCTAGCGGGAGGCGCAATGAGCAGTTCTTC TRBD2 TRBV7-9 - TRBJ2-1
CASSHRPSSYNEQFF TGTGCCAGCAGCCACAGACCGAGCTCCTACAATGAGCAGTTCTTC - TRBV7-2 - TRBJ2-1
CSVATSGGINEQYF TGCAGCGTGGCGACTAGCGGGGGAATCAACGAGCAGTACTTC TRBD2 TRBV29-1 few TRBJ2-7
CASSKARGNEQFF TGTGCCAGCAGCAAAGCCAGGGGCAATGAGCAGTTCTTC - TRBV21-1 - TRBJ2-1
CASSVGSGSSYNEQFF TGTGCCAGCAGCGTAGGGAGTGGGAGCTCCTACAATGAGCAGTTCTTC - TRBV9 - TRBJ2-1
CASSLDRVGQPQHF TGTGCCAGCTCACTAGACAGGGTAGGACAGCCCCAGCATTTT TRBD1 TRBV18 - TRBJ1-5
CASSPPPGLWGYTF TGTGCCAGCAGCCCACCCCCGGGACTCTGGGGCTACACCTTC - TRBV21-1 few TRBJ1-2
CASSGPRTGNTEAFF TGTGCCAGCAGTGGGCCAAGGACAGGGAACACTGAAGCTTTCTTT TRBD1 TRBV25-1 - TRBJ1-1
CASGPPKTGSSYEQYF TGTGCTAGTGGCCCGCCAAAGACAGGGTCCTCCTACGAGCAGTACTTC TRBD1 TRBV12-5 once TRBJ2-7
CASSYSTSGRSYEQYF TGTGCCAGCAGTTACTCGACCAGCGGGCGGTCCTACGAGCAGTACTTC - TRBV6-5 - TRBJ2-7
CASSWTSMETQYF TGTGCCAGCAGCTGGACTAGCATGGAGACCCAGTACTTC TRBD2 TRBV7-9 - TRBJ2-5
CAGGQRGTDTQYF TGTGCCGGGGGACAGAGAGGCACAGATACGCAGTATTTT TRBD1 TRBV30 - TRBJ2-3
CASSLADNYGYTF TGTGCCAGCAGTTTGGCAGATAACTATGGCTACACCTTC - TRBV28 - TRBJ1-2
CASSPRAGGLVF TGTGCCAGTAGTCCGAGGGCGGGAGGGTTAGTCTTC TRBD2 TRBV19 - TRBJ2-1
CASSADGQGTDTQYF TGTGCCAGCAGCGCCGATGGACAGGGCACAGATACGCAGTATTTT TRBD1 TRBV9 - TRBJ2-3
CSSSFRTGSGYEQYF TGTTCCAGCAGCTTTCGGACAGGCAGCGGCTACGAGCAGTACTTC TRBD1 TRBV7-9 once TRBJ2-7